These 9 T cell receptor beta chains came from one sample sequenced in a study of naive and memory T cell subsets. Two oligonucleotides, mixed equimolar, formed the beta constant-region primer covering TRBC1 and TRBC2. TCRdb re-analysed the UMI-ligation and nested PCR reads in MiXCR, keeping a single row per CDR3 protein. In the table there are 70,000 to 95,000 distinct CDR3 sequences, more than 6.5% of which are singletons. Sequencing used central memory CD4+ T cells from blood. These receptors were taken from a human donor in good health.

The chain joins TRBV6-2 or TRBV6-3 to TRBJ2-1; 10 bases agree with TRBD2. The CDR3 contains 14 residues. V shed 7 bases, J shed 8 bases, and the junction held 8 bases outside the gene matches. The germline gives CDR1 MNHEY, CDR2 SVGEGT. DNA for the CDR3: TGTGCCAGCAAACCTAGCGGGAGAATTGATGAGCAGTTCTTC. It is translated as CASKPSGRIDEQFF.

Only a few counts were recorded for this clonotype. The chain couples TRBV4-3 to TRBJ2-7; D ambiguous. V was trimmed by 10 bases and J by 5 bases, leaving 3 bases between them. Germline CDR1 reads LGHNA; CDR2 reads YSLEER. CDR3 length equals 8 residues. CDR3 protein: CANDEQYF. CDR3 in DNA: TGCGCCAACGACGAGCAGTACTTC.

This clonotype was counted ten times or more. The rearrangement uses TRBV28 and TRBJ1-1; D remains ambiguous. V was pared by 3 bases and J by 4 bases, with 21 bases between. Germline CDR1 reads MDHEN; CDR2 reads SYDVKM. CDR3 length: 17 amino acids. The CDR3 nucleotides read TGTGCCAGCAGTTTTCCCCCCCACGACTCCCGAGGCACTGAAGCTTTCTTT. Translated: CASSFPPHDSRGTEAFF. Filled out from reference TRBV28 and TRBJ1-1, the complete variable domain reads DVKVTQSSRYLVKRTGEKVFLECVQDMDHENMFWYRQDPGLGLRLIYFSYDVKMKEKGDIPEGYSVSREKKERFSLILESASTNQTSMYLCASSFPPHDSRGTEAFFGQGTRLTVV.

This sequence joins TRBV7-9 and TRBJ2-1; TRBD1 is a possible D gene (5 bases). Per the germline V gene, CDR1 is SEHNR and CDR2 is FQNEAQ (reference sequence). This CDR3 spans 13 amino acids. Trimming took 2 bases from V and 6 from J, leaving 8 bases between them. The CDR3 DNA is TGTGCCAGCAGCTTAATCAGGGCCAATGAGCAGTTCTTC. It yields the protein CASSLIRANEQFF.

In its sample, this clonotype was seen many times. The rearrangement joins TRBV12-3 or TRBV12-4 to TRBJ1-6; D is uncertain. The CDR3 runs 13 residues. Trimming removed 3 bases at V and 10 bases at J, with 10 bases between. CDR3 protein: CASSFGRASPLHF. The DNA of the CDR3 is TGTGCCAGCAGTTTTGGGCGGGCGTCACCCCTCCACTTT.

The rearrangement uses TRBV20-1 and TRBJ1-6; D ambiguous. The CDR3 consists of 14 residues. V lost 2 bases and J 14 bases, leaving 19 bases between the germline ends. Germline V gene lookup returns CDR1 DFQATT and CDR2 SNEGSKA (reference sequence). The CDR3 spells CSARSAGAPQTLHF. The CDR3 nucleotides read TGCAGTGCTAGATCCGCCGGAGCCCCTCAAACCCTCCACTTT.

This clonotype has ten or more counts. This chain joins TRBV7-2 and TRBJ2-7, with D perhaps TRBD2 (6 bases). This CDR3 has 14 residues. Germline values: CDR1 SGHTA, CDR2 FQGNSA. V was trimmed by 4 bases and J by 7 bases, leaving 17 bases between them. The CDR3 bases are TGTGCCAGCAGCTCATCCCCGGGTGGGGGGGAGCAGTACTTC. Its translation is CASSSSPGGGEQYF. Full variable domain (rest looked up from reference TRBV7-2 and TRBJ2-7): GAGVSQSPSNKVTEKGKDVELRCDPISGHTALYWYRQSLGQGLEFLIYFQGNSAPDKSGLPSDRFSAERTGGSVSTLTIQRTQQEDSAVYLCASSSSPGGGEQYFGPGTRLTVT.

The sample holds many counts of this clonotype. The chain links TRBV29-1 to TRBJ1-6; D uncertain. The CDR3 extends over 15 amino acids. V was clipped by 6 bases and J by 5 bases, with 17 bases between them. Germline assignment: CDR1 SQVTM and CDR2 ANQGSEA. The CDR3, as DNA: TGCAGCGTCCGATACGACCCGACTGATAATTCACCCCTCCACTTT. Amino acid sequence: CSVRYDPTDNSPLHF.

V gene TRBV14 combines with J gene TRBJ1-6, with 8 positions matching TRBD1. The V gene end was trimmed by 4 bases and the J gene end by 5 bases; junction bases not matched to a gene: 4. Looked up from germline, CDR1 is SGHDN and CDR2 is FVKESK. The CDR3 sequence is 15 residues long. In DNA form, the CDR3 reads TGTGCCAGCAGCCGAGGACAGGGCCATAATTCACCCCTCCACTTT. It encodes CASSRGQGHNSPLHF.